This TCR beta chain came from a study of PD-1 blockade in classical Hodgkin lymphoma. Time point reported: newly diagnosed, previously untreated cHL patient sample. Researchers used magnetic negative selection to pull out pure CD4+ T cells from thawed PBMCs. This table comes from immunoSEQ multiplex PCR, and its TCRdb copy is limited to in-frame clones, with some not included. The sample carries more than 15,000 clones, roughly four fifths recorded once. Trimming took 0 bases from V and 6 from J; bases not matched to a gene: 8. CDR1 is MGHRA, CDR2 YSYEKL, per germline. The CDR3 loop spans 16 amino acids.

This receptor was obtained from a human donor with classical Hodgkin lymphoma. The chain carries TRBV4-1 and TRBJ2-7; 10 bases line up with TRBD2. The sequencing input was CD4+ T cells from blood. This CDR3 is CASSQDHGLAGVEQYF. The CDR3 DNA reads as TGCGCCAGCAGCCAAGATCATGGCCTAGCGGGAGTCGAGCAGTACTTC.